This T cell receptor (beta chain) was identified in a study of technical replicates of blood from several donors. Germline V gene sequence: CDR1 DFQATT, CDR2 SNEGSKA (reference sequence). The CDR3 runs 11 residues. V lost 0 bases, J lost 14 bases, and 10 bases lay in between. The table came from immunoSEQ multiplex PCR; TCRdb's copy has only in-frame clones and leaves some out. The table has roughly 45,000 clones, approximately 90% seen once. The rearrangement uses TRBV20-1 and TRBJ1-4; D may be TRBD1 (6 bases). The receptor was isolated from a human donor in good health. Some clones in this sample may be carry-over from other donors' samples. Sequencing was carried out using PBMCs. The CDR3, as DNA: TGCAGTGCTAGAGATACAGGGAGTCTGTTTTTT. Translated: CSARDTGSLFF.